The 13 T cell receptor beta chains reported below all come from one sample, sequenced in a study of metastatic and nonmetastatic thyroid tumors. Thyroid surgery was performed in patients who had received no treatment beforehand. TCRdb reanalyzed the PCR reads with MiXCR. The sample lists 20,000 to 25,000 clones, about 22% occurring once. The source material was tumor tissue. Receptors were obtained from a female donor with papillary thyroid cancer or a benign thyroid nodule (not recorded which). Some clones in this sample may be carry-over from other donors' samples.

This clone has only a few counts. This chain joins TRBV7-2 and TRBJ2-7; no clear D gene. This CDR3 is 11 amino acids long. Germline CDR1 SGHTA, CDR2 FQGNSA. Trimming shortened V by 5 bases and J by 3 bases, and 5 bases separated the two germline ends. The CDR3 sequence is CASSPNYEQYF. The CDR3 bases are TGTGCCAGCAGCCCCAACTACGAGCAGTACTTC.

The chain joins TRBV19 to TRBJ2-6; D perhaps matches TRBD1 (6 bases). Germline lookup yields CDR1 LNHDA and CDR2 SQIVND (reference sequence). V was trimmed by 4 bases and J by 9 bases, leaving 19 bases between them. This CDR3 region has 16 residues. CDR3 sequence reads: CASSTRAPRGVNVLTF. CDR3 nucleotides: TGTGCCAGTAGTACCCGGGCCCCCAGGGGTGTCAACGTCCTGACTTTC.

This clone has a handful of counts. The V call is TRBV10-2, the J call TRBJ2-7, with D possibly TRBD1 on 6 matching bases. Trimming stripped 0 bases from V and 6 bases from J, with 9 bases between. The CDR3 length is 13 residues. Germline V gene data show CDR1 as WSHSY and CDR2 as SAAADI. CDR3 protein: CASSESWGLEQYF. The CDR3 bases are TGCGCCAGCAGTGAGTCATGGGGGCTCGAGCAGTACTTC.

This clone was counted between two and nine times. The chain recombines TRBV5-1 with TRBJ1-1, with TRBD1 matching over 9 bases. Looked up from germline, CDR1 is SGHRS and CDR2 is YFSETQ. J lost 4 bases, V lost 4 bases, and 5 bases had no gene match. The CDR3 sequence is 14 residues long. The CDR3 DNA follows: TGCGCCAGCAGCCAACTGACAGGGGGCACTGAAGCTTTCTTT. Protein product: CASSQLTGGTEAFF.

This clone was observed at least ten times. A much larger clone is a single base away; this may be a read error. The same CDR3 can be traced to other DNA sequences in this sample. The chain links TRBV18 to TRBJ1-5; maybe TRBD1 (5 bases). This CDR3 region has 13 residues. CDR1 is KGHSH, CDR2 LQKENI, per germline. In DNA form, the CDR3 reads TGTGCCGGCTCACCAGGGAGCAATCAGCCCCAGCATTTT. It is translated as CAGSPGSNQPQHF.

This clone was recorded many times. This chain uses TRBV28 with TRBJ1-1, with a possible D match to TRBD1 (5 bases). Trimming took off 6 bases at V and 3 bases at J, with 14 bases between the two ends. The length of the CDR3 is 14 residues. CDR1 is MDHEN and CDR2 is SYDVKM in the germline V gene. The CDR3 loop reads CASRLEFRDTEAFF. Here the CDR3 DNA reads TGTGCCAGCAGGTTAGAATTCAGGGACACTGAAGCTTTCTTT.

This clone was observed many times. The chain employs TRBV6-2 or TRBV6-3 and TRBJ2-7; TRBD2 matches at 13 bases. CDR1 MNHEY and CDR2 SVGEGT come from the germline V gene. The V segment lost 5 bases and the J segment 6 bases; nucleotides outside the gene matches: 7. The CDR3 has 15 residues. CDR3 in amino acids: CASSTGLAGVSEQYF. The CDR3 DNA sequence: TGTGCCAGCAGTACAGGACTAGCGGGAGTATCCGAGCAGTACTTC.

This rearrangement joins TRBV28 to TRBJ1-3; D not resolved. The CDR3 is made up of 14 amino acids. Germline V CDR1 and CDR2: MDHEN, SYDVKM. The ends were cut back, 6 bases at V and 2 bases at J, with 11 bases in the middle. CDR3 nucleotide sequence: TGTGCCAGCAGAACCCACGGGACTGGAAACACCATATATTTT. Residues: CASRTHGTGNTIYF.

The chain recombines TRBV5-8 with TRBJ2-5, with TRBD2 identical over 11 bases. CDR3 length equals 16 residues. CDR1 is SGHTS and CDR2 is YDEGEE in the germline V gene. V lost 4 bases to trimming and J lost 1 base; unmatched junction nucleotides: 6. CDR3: CASSPGLAVTQETQYF. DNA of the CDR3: TGTGCCAGCAGCCCGGGACTAGCGGTAACCCAAGAGACCCAGTACTTC.

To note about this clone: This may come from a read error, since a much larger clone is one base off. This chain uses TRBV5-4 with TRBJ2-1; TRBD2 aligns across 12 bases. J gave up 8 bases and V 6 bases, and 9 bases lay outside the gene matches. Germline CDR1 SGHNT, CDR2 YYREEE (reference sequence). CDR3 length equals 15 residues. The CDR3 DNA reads TGTGCCAGCATCTTACAGGGACTAGCGGGCGATGAGCAGTTCTTC. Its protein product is CASILQGLAGDEQFF.

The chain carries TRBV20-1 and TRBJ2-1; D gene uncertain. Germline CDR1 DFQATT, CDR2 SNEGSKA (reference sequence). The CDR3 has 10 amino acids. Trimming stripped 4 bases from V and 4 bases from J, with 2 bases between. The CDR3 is CSAKYNEQFF. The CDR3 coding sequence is TGCAGTGCTAAGTACAATGAGCAGTTCTTC.

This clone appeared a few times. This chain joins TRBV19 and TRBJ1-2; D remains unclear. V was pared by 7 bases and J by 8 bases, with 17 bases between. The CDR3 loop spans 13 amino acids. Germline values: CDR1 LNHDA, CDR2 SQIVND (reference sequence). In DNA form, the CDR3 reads TGTGCCAGTATCGGTACGGGCGGGTTCGGCTACACCTTC. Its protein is CASIGTGGFGYTF. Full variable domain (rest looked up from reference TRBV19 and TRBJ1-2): DGGITQSPKYLFRKEGQNVTLSCEQNLNHDAMYWYRQDPGQGLRLIYYSQIVNDFQKGDIAEGYSVSREKKESFPLTVTSAQKNPTAFYLCASIGTGGFGYTFGSGTRLTVV.

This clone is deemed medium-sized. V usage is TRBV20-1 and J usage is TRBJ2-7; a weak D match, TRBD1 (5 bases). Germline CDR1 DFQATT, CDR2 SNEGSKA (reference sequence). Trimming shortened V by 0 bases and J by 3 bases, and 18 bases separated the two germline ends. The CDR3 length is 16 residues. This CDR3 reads CSARDFGVQGYYEQYF. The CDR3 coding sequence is TGCAGTGCTAGAGATTTCGGTGTCCAGGGCTACTACGAGCAGTACTTC.